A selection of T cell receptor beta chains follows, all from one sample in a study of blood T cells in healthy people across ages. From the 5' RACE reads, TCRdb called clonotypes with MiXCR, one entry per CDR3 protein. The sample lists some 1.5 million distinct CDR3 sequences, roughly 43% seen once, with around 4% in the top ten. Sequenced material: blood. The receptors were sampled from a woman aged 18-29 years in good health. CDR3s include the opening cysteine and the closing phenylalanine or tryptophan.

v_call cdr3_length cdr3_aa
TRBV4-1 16 CASSQEVGNGGNVLTF
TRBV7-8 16 CASSSRLGKSSYEQYF
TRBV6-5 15 CASSSGATNHNEQFF
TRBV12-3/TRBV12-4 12 CASKVAGGRQYF
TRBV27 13 CASSPVGSYEQYF
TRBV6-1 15 CASSEVAGGGNEQYF
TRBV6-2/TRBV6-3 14 CASRREYPYNEQYF
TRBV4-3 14 CASSQDGGPFEAFF
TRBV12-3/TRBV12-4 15 CASSRGQGGNQPQHF
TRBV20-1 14 CSARDGGSNEKLFF
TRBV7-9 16 CASSLHSDMFNYGYTF
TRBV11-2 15 CASSLERTANYGYTF
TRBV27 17 CASSPTWGQGSNQPQHF
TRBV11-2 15 CASRTWGGSYNEQFF
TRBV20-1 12 CSASSVGTEAFF
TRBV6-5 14 CASSRTANTGELFF
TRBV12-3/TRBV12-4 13 CASRNRGLTEAFF
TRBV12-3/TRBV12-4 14 CASNGGAYTGELFF
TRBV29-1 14 CSVEGTEIFYEQYF
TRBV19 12 CASSSGRDGYTF
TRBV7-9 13 CASSYYWDNEQYF
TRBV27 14 CASSLEGQVNEQFF
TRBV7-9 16 CASNLERGRTGDEQFF
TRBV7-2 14 CASSFSGGASEQYF
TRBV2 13 CASSPGQGRRQYF
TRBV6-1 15 CASSSNRARTDTQYF
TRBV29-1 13 CSVRTGGNHPQHF
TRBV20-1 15 CSARDPSGKRNEQFF
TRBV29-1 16 CSVEDRDAGGPNTQYF
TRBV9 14 CASSVGGSYNEQFF
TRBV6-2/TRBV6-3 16 CASRRTTGHYKNEQFF
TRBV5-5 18 CASSTGTEDSGTYNEQFF
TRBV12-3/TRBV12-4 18 CASSYAPGQGDGNQPQHF
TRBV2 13 CASSVTEADIQYF
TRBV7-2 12 CASSSTGGWQYF
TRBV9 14 CASSVGGTLSEQYF
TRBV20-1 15 CSAIPASGSSMEQFF
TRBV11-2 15 CASSSTSGRSNEQYF